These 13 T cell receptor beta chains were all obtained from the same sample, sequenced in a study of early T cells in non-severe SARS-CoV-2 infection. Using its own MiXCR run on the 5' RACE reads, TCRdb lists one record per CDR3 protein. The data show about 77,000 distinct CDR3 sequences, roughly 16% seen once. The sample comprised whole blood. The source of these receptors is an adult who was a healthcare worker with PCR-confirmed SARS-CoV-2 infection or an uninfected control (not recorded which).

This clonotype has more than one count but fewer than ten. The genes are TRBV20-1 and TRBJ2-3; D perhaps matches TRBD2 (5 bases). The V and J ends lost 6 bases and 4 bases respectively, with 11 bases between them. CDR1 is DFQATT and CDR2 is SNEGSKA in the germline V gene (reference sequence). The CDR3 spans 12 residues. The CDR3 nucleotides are TGCAGTGCCCATGATAGCGCAGATACGCAGTATTTT. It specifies CSAHDSADTQYF.

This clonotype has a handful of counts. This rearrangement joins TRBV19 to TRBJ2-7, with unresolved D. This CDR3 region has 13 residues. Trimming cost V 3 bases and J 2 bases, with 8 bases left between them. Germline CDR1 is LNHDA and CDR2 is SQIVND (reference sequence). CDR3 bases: TGTGCCAGTAGTATGAGACTTGCCTACGAGCAGTACTTC. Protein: CASSMRLAYEQYF.

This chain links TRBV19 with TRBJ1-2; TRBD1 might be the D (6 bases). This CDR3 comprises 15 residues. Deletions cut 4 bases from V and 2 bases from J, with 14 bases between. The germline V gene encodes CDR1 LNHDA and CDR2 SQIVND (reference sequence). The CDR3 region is CASSTRQEANYGYTF. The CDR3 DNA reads TGTGCCAGTAGTACAAGACAGGAGGCGAACTATGGCTACACCTTC.

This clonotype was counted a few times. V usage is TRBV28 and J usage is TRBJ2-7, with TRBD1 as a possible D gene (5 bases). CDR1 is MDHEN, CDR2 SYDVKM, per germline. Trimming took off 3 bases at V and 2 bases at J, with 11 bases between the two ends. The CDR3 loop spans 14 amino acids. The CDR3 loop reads CASSFTGAPYEQYF. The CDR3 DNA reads TGTGCCAGCAGTTTTACAGGAGCCCCCTACGAGCAGTACTTC. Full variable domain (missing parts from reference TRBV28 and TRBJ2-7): DVKVTQSSRYLVKRTGEKVFLECVQDMDHENMFWYRQDPGLGLRLIYFSYDVKMKEKGDIPEGYSVSREKKERFSLILESASTNQTSMYLCASSFTGAPYEQYFGPGTRLTVT.

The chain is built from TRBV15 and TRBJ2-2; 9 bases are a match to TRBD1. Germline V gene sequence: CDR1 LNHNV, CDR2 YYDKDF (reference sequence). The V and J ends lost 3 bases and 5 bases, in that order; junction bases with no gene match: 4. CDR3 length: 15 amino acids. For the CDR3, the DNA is TGTGCCACCAGCAGCGCGGGACAGGGAACCGGGGAGCTGTTTTTT. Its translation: CATSSAGQGTGELFF. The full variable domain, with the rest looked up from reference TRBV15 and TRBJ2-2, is DAMVIQNPRYQVTQFGKPVTLSCSQTLNHNVMYWYQQKSSQAPKLLFHYYDKDFNNEADTPDNFQSRRPNTSFCFLDIRSPGLGDTAMYLCATSSAGQGTGELFFGEGSRLTVL.

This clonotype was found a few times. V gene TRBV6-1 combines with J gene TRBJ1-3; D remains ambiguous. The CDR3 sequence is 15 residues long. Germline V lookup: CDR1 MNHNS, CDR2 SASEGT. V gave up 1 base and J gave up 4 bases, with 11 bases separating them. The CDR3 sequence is CASSEVAYAGNTIYF. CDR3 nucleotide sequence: TGTGCCAGCAGTGAAGTGGCATACGCGGGAAACACCATATATTTT.

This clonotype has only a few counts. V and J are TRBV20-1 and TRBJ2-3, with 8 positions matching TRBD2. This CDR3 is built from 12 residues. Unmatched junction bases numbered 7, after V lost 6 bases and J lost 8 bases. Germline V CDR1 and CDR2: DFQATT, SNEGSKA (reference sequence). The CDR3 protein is CSAPGGGLTQYF. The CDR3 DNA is TGCAGTGCCCCGGGGGGGGGGCTTACGCAGTATTTT.

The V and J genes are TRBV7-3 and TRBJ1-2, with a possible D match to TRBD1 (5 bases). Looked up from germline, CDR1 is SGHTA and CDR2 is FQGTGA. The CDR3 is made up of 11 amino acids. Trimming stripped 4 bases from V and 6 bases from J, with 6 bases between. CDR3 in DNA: TGTGCCAGCAGCTCGGGACATGGCTACACCTTC. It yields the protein CASSSGHGYTF.

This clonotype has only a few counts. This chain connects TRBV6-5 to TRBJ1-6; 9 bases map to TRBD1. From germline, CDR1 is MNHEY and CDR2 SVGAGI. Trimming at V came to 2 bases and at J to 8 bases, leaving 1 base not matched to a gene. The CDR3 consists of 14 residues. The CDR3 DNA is TGTGCCAGCAGTTACAGGACAGGGGATTCACCCCTCCACTTT. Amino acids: CASSYRTGDSPLHF.

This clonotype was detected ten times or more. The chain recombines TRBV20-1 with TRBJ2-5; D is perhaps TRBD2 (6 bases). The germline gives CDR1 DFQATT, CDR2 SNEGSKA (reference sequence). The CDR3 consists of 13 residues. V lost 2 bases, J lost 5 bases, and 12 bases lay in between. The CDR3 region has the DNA TGCAGTGCTAGATCAGGACTATCTGAGACCCAGTACTTC. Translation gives CSARSGLSETQYF.

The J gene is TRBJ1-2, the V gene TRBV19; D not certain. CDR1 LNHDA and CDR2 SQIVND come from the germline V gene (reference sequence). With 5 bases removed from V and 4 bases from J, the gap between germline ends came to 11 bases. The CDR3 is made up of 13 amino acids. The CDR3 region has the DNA TGTGCCAGTAGTGTGGTTAGTGGCTATGGCTACACCTTC. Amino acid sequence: CASSVVSGYGYTF.

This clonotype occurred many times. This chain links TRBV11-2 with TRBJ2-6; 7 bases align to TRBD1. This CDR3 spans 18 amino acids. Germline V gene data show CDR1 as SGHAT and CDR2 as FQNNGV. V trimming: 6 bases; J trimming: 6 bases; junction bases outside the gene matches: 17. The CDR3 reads CASRGRTGPLGEANVLTF. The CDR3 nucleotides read TGTGCCAGCAGGGGTCGGACAGGCCCGTTGGGTGAGGCCAACGTCCTGACTTTC. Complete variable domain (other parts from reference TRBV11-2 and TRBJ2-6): EAGVAQSPRYKIIEKRQSVAFWCNPISGHATLYWYQQILGQGPKLLIQFQNNGVVDDSQLPKDRFSAERLKGVDSTLKIQPAKLEDSAVYLCASRGRTGPLGEANVLTFGAGSRLTVL.

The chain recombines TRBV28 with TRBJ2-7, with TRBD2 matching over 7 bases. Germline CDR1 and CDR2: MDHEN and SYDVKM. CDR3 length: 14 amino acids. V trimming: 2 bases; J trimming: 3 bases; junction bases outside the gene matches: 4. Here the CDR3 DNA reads TGTGCCAGCAGTTTACCTGGGGGGGTCTACGAGCAGTACTTC. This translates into CASSLPGGVYEQYF.